This T cell receptor beta chain is from a study of beta chain features in type 1 diabetes. Study-wide findings and caveats: Significant though moderate, a shortening of TCRB CDR3s appeared in all four CD4+ subsets of Type 1 diabetes patients. There was a possibility that cDNA sequencing over-represented cells with high TCR expression.

The length of the CDR3 is 15 residues. Per the germline V gene, CDR1 is SSHAT and CDR2 is FNYEAQ (reference sequence). Since all of the isolated RNA was reverse transcribed, expressed TCRB transcripts were what got sequenced. Here immunoSEQ multiplex PCR was the method, and the copy in TCRdb shows in-frame clones only, minus some. The sample has around 170,000 clones; approximately 10% are singletons. Concerning this clone: Its cognate antigen is unknown. Mismatch with germline at one junction end may stem from a read error.

The authors took one heparinised blood draw, averaging about 120 mL, from each donor. Markers CD45RO/CCR7/CD25/CD127/CD95/CD27 served to sort CD4+ naive, central memory, regulatory and stem cell-like memory cells. Every sorted population was more than 98% pure. The sequencing sample was made of central memory CD4+ T cells from blood. This clonotype was sampled from a woman between 25 and 40 years old with type 1 diabetes. This chain joins TRBV7-7 and TRBJ2-1; 10 positions agree with TRBD2. The CDR3 loop reads CASSLASGSINEQFF. In DNA, the CDR3 is TGTGCTAGCAGCTTAGCTAGCGGGAGTATTAATGAGCAGTTCTTC.